The clone carrying this T cell receptor (beta chain) has a count of ten or more. The antigen remains unidentified. Using its own MiXCR run on the 5' RACE reads, TCRdb lists one record per CDR3 protein. The data show 200,000 to 300,000 distinct CDR3 sequences, 6% to 8% seen once. This sample is drawn from a study of T cells after yellow fever vaccination. Broader study findings: Post-booster repertoires again held most primary-vaccination clones (just under 97% CD4, just under 90% CD8).

This sequence was found in a man aged 25-40 years who received the YFV17D yellow fever vaccine. The starting material was CD4+ T cells sorted from PBMCs, obtained on the day of the yellow fever booster vaccination.

CDR3 sequence reads: CASSREAGDTQYF. CDR3 coding DNA: TGCGCCAGCAGCCGGGAGGCGGGAGATACGCAGTATTTT. The chain carries TRBV5-1 and TRBJ2-3; 7 bases fit TRBD2. This CDR3 comprises 13 residues. Germline CDR1 and CDR2: SGHRS and YFSETQ. The V and J ends lost 4 bases and 5 bases, in that order; junction bases with no gene match: 4.